This T cell receptor (beta chain) came from a study of OX40 agonist ivuxolimab in advanced cancers. On the study more broadly: People in dose escalation had one of these cancers: hepatocellular carcinoma, melanoma, renal cell or head and neck cancer.

Study outcomes and limitations: Some nonresponders likewise displayed low normalized T-cell clonal expansion.

Note on this clone: The antigen remains unidentified.

Clones were sequenced by immunoSEQ multiplex PCR, and TCRdb holds only the in-frame ones, with some missing. Of tens of thousands of clones listed, around 83% are singletons. This clonotype was sampled from an adult with an advanced solid tumor such as melanoma, head and neck, liver or kidney cancer. Sequencing was performed on CD4+ or CD8+ T cells sorted from blood, taken in a trial of the OX40 agonist ivuxolimab.

The CDR3 region has the DNA TGCGCCAGCAGCTTGACCCTTACTAGCGGGACCTACAATGAGCAGTTCTTC. It specifies CASSLTLTSGTYNEQFF. This chain uses TRBV5-1 with TRBJ2-1, with 10 bases fitting TRBD2. Germline lookup yields CDR1 SGHRS and CDR2 YFSETQ. This CDR3 contains 17 residues. The trim removed 1 base at V and 2 bases at J, leaving 6 bases unmatched.